The clone carrying this T cell receptor beta chain was picked up one time. Its antigen is currently unknown. TCRdb's copy holds only in-frame clones and misses some; the assay was immunoSEQ multiplex PCR. The sample contains around 30,000 clones, approximately 70% of which appear only once. This sample stems from a study of vaccination effects on CD4 cells after COVID-19. Study background: Post-vaccine specimens arrived a median 72 days past the second dose. Study observations and caveats: Marked clonal contraction of both clone types appeared late after vaccination.

Antigen-specific CD4+ T cells were first expanded with viral peptide pools by the ViraFEST assay and only then sequenced. At the end of 9 to 11 days of culture, CD4+ T cells were isolated. Either the mRNA-1273 or the BNT162b2 vaccine was given to participants as two doses. On days 3 and 7, fresh IL-2 medium replaced half the medium. This CDR3 spans 15 amino acids. Germline V gene data show CDR1 as MNHEY and CDR2 as SVGAGI. The V and J ends lost 6 bases and 7 bases, in that order; junction bases with no gene match: 10. This chain uses TRBV6-5 with TRBJ2-1; 9 nucleotides align to TRBD2. Sequencing was performed on CD4+ T cells from PBMCs cultured with HCoV-229E spike peptides, taken after COVID-19 vaccination. The TCR sequence derives from a human donor who received a COVID-19 vaccine. The CDR3 coding sequence is TGTGCCAGCAGGACCGGAGTAGCGGGGGCGAATGAGCAGTTCTTC. As protein: CASRTGVAGANEQFF.